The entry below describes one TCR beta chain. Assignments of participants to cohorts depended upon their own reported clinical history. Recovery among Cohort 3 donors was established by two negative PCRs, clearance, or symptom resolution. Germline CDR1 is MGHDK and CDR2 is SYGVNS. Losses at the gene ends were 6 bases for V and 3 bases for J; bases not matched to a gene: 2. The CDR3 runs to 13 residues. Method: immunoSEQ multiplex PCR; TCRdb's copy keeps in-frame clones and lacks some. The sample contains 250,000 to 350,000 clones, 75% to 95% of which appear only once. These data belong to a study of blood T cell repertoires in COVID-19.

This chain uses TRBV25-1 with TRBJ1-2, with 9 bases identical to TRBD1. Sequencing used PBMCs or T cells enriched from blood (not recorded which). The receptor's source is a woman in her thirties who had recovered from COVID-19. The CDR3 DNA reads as TGTGCCAGCAGGGACAGGGGATACTATGGCTACACCTTC. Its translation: CASRDRGYYGYTF.